A selection of T cell receptor beta chains follows, all from one sample in a study of siplizumab effects on memory and regulatory T cells. TCRdb's copy holds only in-frame clones and misses some; the assay was immunoSEQ multiplex PCR. The data show 40,000 to 45,000 clones, with 70% to 90% seen just once and less than 0.3% held by the top ten. The sample taken for sequencing was naive CD4+ T cells sorted from blood. These receptors all come from a human donor in good health. Both conserved end residues are part of each CDR3. D genes are given only for firm matches. Clone size, where shown, is once, few, many, or a class for clones that have expanded.

size: -; V: TRBV5-1; D: -; J: TRBJ2-7; CDR3: CASSLSSSGSSYEQYF; DNA: TGCGCCAGCAGCCTCTCCTCCTCTGGGAGCTCCTACGAGCAGTACTTC
size: once; V: TRBV25-1; D: -; J: TRBJ2-3; CDR3: CASTRRDTQYF; DNA: TGTGCCAGCACCCGGAGGGATACGCAGTATTTT
size: -; V: TRBV19; D: TRBD1; J: TRBJ2-6; CDR3: CASSPGTGSSGANVLTF; DNA: TGTGCCAGTAGTCCAGGGACAGGTAGTTCTGGGGCCAACGTCCTGACTTTC
size: once; V: TRBV18; D: -; J: TRBJ2-2; CDR3: CASSPFWDITNTGELFF; DNA: TGTGCCAGCTCACCCTTTTGGGACATTACGAACACCGGGGAGCTGTTTTTT
size: -; V: TRBV19; D: TRBD1; J: TRBJ2-7; CDR3: CASSPSGQVNHEQYF; DNA: TGTGCCAGTAGTCCTTCGGGACAGGTTAACCACGAGCAGTACTTC
size: -; V: TRBV11-3; D: TRBD1; J: TRBJ2-2; CDR3: CASSPRDRANTGELFF; DNA: TGTGCCAGCAGCCCCCGGGACAGGGCGAACACCGGGGAGCTGTTTTTT
size: -; V: TRBV9; D: -; J: TRBJ2-2; CDR3: CASRRDPNTGELFF; DNA: TGTGCCAGCCGGAGGGACCCGAACACCGGGGAGCTGTTTTTT
size: -; V: TRBV5-1; D: -; J: TRBJ1-4; CDR3: CASSLGGSDEKLFF; DNA: TGCGCCAGCAGCTTGGGGGGCTCGGATGAAAAACTGTTTTTT
size: -; V: TRBV5-1; D: -; J: TRBJ2-2; CDR3: CASSLLGNTGELFF; DNA: TGCGCCAGCAGCTTGTTAGGGAACACCGGGGAGCTGTTTTTT
size: -; V: TRBV18; D: TRBD2; J: TRBJ2-5; CDR3: CASSPTPGLGVGSETQYF; DNA: TGTGCCAGCTCACCGACCCCAGGACTAGGTGTGGGCAGTGAGACCCAGTACTTC
size: -; V: TRBV6-4; D: -; J: TRBJ1-1; CDR3: CASSFQQRTEAFF; DNA: TGTGCCAGCAGTTTCCAACAGAGGACTGAAGCTTTCTTT
size: -; V: TRBV4-2; D: -; J: TRBJ1-2; CDR3: CASSQAFDTNYGYTF; DNA: TGTGCCAGCAGCCAAGCCTTTGACACTAACTATGGCTACACCTTC
size: -; V: TRBV18; D: TRBD1; J: TRBJ1-5; CDR3: CASSYGTGGDSGNQPQHF; DNA: TGTGCCAGCTCTTATGGGACAGGGGGAGATTCGGGCAATCAGCCCCAGCATTTT
size: -; V: TRBV2; D: -; J: TRBJ2-1; CDR3: CASLAGISTEQFF; DNA: TGTGCCAGCCTGGCGGGAATTTCCACCGAGCAGTTCTTC
size: -; V: TRBV7-2; D: TRBD2; J: TRBJ2-3; CDR3: CASSLEAGGPDTQYF; DNA: TGTGCCAGCAGCTTAGAAGCGGGAGGGCCGGATACGCAGTATTTT
size: -; V: TRBV7-2; D: -; J: TRBJ1-1; CDR3: CASSFGSNTEAFF; DNA: TGTGCCAGCAGTTTCGGGTCGAACACTGAAGCTTTCTTT
size: once; V: TRBV9; D: TRBD2; J: TRBJ2-1; CDR3: CASSVLAGGIGEQFF; DNA: TGTGCCAGCAGCGTACTAGCGGGAGGTATAGGTGAGCAGTTCTTC
size: -; V: TRBV27; D: TRBD1; J: TRBJ1-5; CDR3: CASSGQTGPNQPQHF; DNA: TGTGCCAGCAGTGGTCAGACAGGGCCAAATCAGCCCCAGCATTTT
size: -; V: TRBV2; D: TRBD1; J: TRBJ1-6; CDR3: CASRPGTGLSSPLHF; DNA: TGTGCCAGCAGGCCCGGGACAGGATTGAGCTCACCCCTCCACTTT
size: -; V: TRBV2; D: -; J: TRBJ1-2; CDR3: CASSVGSVAYGYTF; DNA: TGTGCCAGCAGTGTTGGCAGTGTCGCCTATGGCTACACCTTC
size: -; V: TRBV6-6; D: TRBD1; J: TRBJ2-4; CDR3: CASSYTAGQGGIQYF; DNA: TGTGCCAGCAGTTATACGGCGGGACAGGGAGGCATTCAGTACTTC
size: -; V: TRBV7-9; D: -; J: TRBJ2-3; CDR3: CASSRDRGTDTQYF; DNA: TGTGCCAGCAGCCGCGACCGGGGCACAGATACGCAGTATTTT
size: -; V: TRBV19; D: -; J: TRBJ2-3; CDR3: CASSIGARTDTQYF; DNA: TGTGCCAGTAGTATAGGGGCCCGCACAGATACGCAGTATTTT
size: -; V: TRBV5-4; D: -; J: TRBJ2-1; CDR3: CASSSRDLPYNEQFF; DNA: TGTGCCAGCAGCTCCCGGGACCTGCCCTACAATGAGCAGTTCTTC
size: few; V: TRBV19; D: -; J: TRBJ1-4; CDR3: CASRRSRNEKLFF; DNA: TGTGCCAGTAGGCGCAGCAGAAATGAAAAACTGTTTTTT
size: -; V: TRBV5-1; D: TRBD1; J: TRBJ1-2; CDR3: CASSSTGAYGYTF; DNA: TGCGCCAGCAGCTCGACAGGGGCCTATGGCTACACCTTC
size: -; V: TRBV5-1; D: -; J: TRBJ1-2; CDR3: CASSWGTGGYGYTF; DNA: TGCGCCAGCAGCTGGGGGACGGGAGGATATGGCTACACCTTC
size: -; V: TRBV19; D: -; J: TRBJ2-2; CDR3: CASSIFGASNTGELFF; DNA: TGTGCCAGTAGTATCTTCGGGGCCTCGAACACCGGGGAGCTGTTTTTT
size: -; V: TRBV6-6; D: TRBD2; J: TRBJ2-2; CDR3: CASESGETNTGELFF; DNA: TGTGCCAGCGAGAGCGGGGAAACGAACACCGGGGAGCTGTTTTTT
size: -; V: TRBV2; D: TRBD1; J: TRBJ2-2; CDR3: CASTGQGRNTGELFF; DNA: TGTGCCAGCACCGGACAGGGAAGAAACACCGGGGAGCTGTTTTTT
size: -; V: TRBV6-6; D: -; J: TRBJ1-2; CDR3: CASMGSGNYGYTF; DNA: TGTGCCAGCATGGGATCGGGTAACTATGGCTACACCTTC
size: once; V: TRBV27; D: TRBD1; J: TRBJ2-3; CDR3: CASSPRQGRTQYF; DNA: TGTGCCAGCAGTCCGCGACAGGGCCGAACGCAGTATTTT